The source of this T cell receptor beta chain is a study of T cell clones after liver transplantation. Study at large: A pre-transplant mixed lymphocyte reaction with TCRbeta sequencing defined graft-donor-reactive clones followed in post-transplant blood.

The sample holds a few counts of this clone. Antigen specificity is unknown. Findings and limits, study-wide: Graft donor-reactive T cells may have migrated into the graft rather than being deleted. These preliminary findings come from unstandardized post-transplant sampling times. In most of the 8 subjects, circulating graft-donor-reactive CD4 TCRbeta sequences fell significantly after transplant.

Repertoires were generated with immunoSEQ multiplex PCR, while TCRdb's copy carries only in-frame clones and drops some. The sample shows roughly 100,000 clones, around 84% of them seen only once. Trimming removed 3 bases from V and 4 bases from J; junction bases left unmatched: 8. The CDR3 is made up of 15 amino acids. Germline V lookup: CDR1 MGHRA, CDR2 YSYEKL. The rearrangement links TRBV4-1 to TRBJ1-2; 7 bases align to TRBD1. This TCR derives from a human patient who received a liver transplant. T cells may partly derive from the graft donor. Material: CD4+ T cells from blood, obtained 47 months after liver transplant. CDR3: CASSHAPGQSYGYTF. CDR3 in DNA: TGCGCCAGCAGCCACGCACCGGGACAGTCCTATGGCTACACCTTC.